A single sample is the source of the 17 T cell receptor beta chains below, sequenced in a study of T cell repertoires in cytomegalovirus infection. These receptors have no identified antigens. Via MiXCR, TCRdb re-called the reads, giving one row per CDR3 protein. The sample carries approximately 1,000,000 distinct CDR3 sequences, roughly 30% recorded once. Sample: cultured CD8+ T cells from PBMCs, taken from culture after CMV antigen stimulation. These receptors came from a human donor in good health (CMV status not recorded). Some clones in this sample may be carry-over from other donors' samples.

The chain carries TRBV5-4 and TRBJ1-6, with 12 nucleotides matching TRBD1. J was trimmed by 9 bases and V by 4 bases; bases with no gene match: 2. Germline CDR1 reads SGHNT; CDR2 reads YYREEE (reference sequence). CDR3 length: 14 amino acids. The CDR3 spells CASSAGQGASPLHF. For the CDR3, the DNA is TGTGCCAGCAGCGCGGGACAGGGGGCTTCACCCCTCCACTTT.

Worth noting for this clonotype: The junction does not match germline at one end; this may be a read error. V usage is TRBV19 and J usage is TRBJ2-1, with D possibly being TRBD1 or TRBD2 (5 bases each). CDR1 is LNHDA, CDR2 SQIVND, per germline (reference sequence). This CDR3 region has 12 residues. Here the CDR3 reads CVSSQGRQEQFF. Here the CDR3 DNA reads TGTGTCAGTAGTCAGGGACGGCAAGAGCAGTTCTTC. The full variable domain, in which reference TRBV19 and TRBJ2-1 provide the parts outside the CDR3, is DGGITQSPKYLFRKEGQNVTLSCEQNLNHDAMYWYRQDPGQGLRLIYYSQIVNDFQKGDIAEGYSVSREKKESFPLTVTSAQKNPTAFYLCVSSQGRQEQFFGPGTRLTVL.

This clonotype was observed a handful of times. The V gene is TRBV25-1, the J gene TRBJ2-2; D might be TRBD1 (6 bases). V was clipped by 7 bases and J by 6 bases, with 15 bases between them. Germline V lookup: CDR1 MGHDK, CDR2 SYGVNS. The CDR3 covers 14 residues. CDR3 loop: CASKGDTWPGELFF. The CDR3 DNA reads TGTGCCAGCAAAGGGGACACTTGGCCCGGGGAGCTGTTTTTT.

The J gene is TRBJ2-1, the V gene TRBV6-2 or TRBV6-3; TRBD2 matches at 8 bases. This CDR3 is 16 amino acids long. The V gene end was trimmed by 5 bases and the J gene end by 2 bases; junction bases not matched to a gene: 8. The V gene's germline CDR1 is MNHEY and CDR2 SVGEGT. The CDR3 protein is CASSDLAGRPYNEQFF. CDR3 coding DNA: TGTGCCAGCAGTGACCTAGCGGGTCGGCCCTACAATGAGCAGTTCTTC.

The chain uses TRBV7-6 and TRBJ1-4, with 7 bases that match TRBD1. This CDR3 comprises 17 residues. V lost 2 bases and J lost 7; bases outside the gene matches: 13. Germline assignment: CDR1 SGHVS and CDR2 FNYEAQ. The CDR3, as DNA: TGTGCCAGCAGCTTAACCTCGGTCCGGGACAGATTTGAAAAACTGTTTTTT. Translation: CASSLTSVRDRFEKLFF. Together with reference TRBV7-6 and TRBJ1-4, the CDR3 gives the full variable domain: GAGVSQSPRYKVTKRGQDVALRCDPISGHVSLYWYRQALGQGPEFLTYFNYEAQQDKSGLPNDRFSAERPEGSISTLTIQRTEQRDSAMYRCASSLTSVRDRFEKLFFGSGTQLSVL.

This clonotype was found once. V is TRBV11-2 and J is TRBJ1-1; D is possibly TRBD1 (5 bases). Germline V gene sequence: CDR1 SGHAT, CDR2 FQNNGV. The length of the CDR3 is 16 residues. V was trimmed by 0 bases and J by 4 bases, leaving 15 bases between them. CDR3 loop: CASSLDYGGTTTEAFF. CDR3 sequence (DNA): TGTGCCAGCAGCTTAGATTATGGGGGGACCACCACTGAAGCTTTCTTT. The full variable domain, its missing parts supplied by reference TRBV11-2 and TRBJ1-1, is EAGVAQSPRYKIIEKRQSVAFWCNPISGHATLYWYQQILGQGPKLLIQFQNNGVVDDSQLPKDRFSAERLKGVDSTLKIQPAKLEDSAVYLCASSLDYGGTTTEAFFGQGTRLTVV.

The CDR3 sequence is CAIATGRLEQYV. In nucleotides, the CDR3 is TGTGCCATTGCGACGGGGAGGCTTGAGCAGTACGTC. The chain has TRBV6-1 and TRBJ2-7; weak D call: TRBD2 (6 bases). Germline V gene lookup returns CDR1 MNHNS and CDR2 SASEGT. The V and J ends lost 10 bases and 7 bases respectively, with 17 bases between them. The CDR3 extends over 12 amino acids.

This clonotype was seen a few times. J is TRBJ2-5 and V is TRBV7-9, with D perhaps given as TRBD1 or TRBD2 (6 bases each). V lost 8 bases and J lost 0, with 13 bases in between. CDR1 and CDR2 (germline): SEHNR, FQNEAQ (reference sequence). The CDR3 runs to 14 residues. The CDR3 loop reads CASSSGGNQETQYF. CDR3 nucleotides: TGTGCCAGCTCCTCCGGGGGCAACCAAGAGACCCAGTACTTC. The full variable domain, completed using reference TRBV7-9 and TRBJ2-5, is DTGVSQNPRHKITKRGQNVTFRCDPISEHNRLYWYRQTLGQGPEFLTYFQNEAQLEKSRLLSDRFSAERPKGSFSTLEIQRTEQGDSAMYLCASSSGGNQETQYFGPGTRLLVL.

In DNA, the CDR3 is TGCGCCAGCAGGACAGGAGATACGCAGTATTTT. This encodes CASRTGDTQYF. The chain has TRBV10-2 and TRBJ2-3; D is perhaps TRBD1 (6 bases). The CDR3 runs to 11 residues. V dropped 6 bases and J dropped 5 bases, with 6 bases sitting between them. Germline V gene data show CDR1 as WSHSY and CDR2 as SAAADI.

The V and J genes are TRBV14 and TRBJ1-3; 7 bases align to TRBD1. The CDR3 runs to 17 residues. V shed 2 bases, J shed 0 bases, and the junction held 7 bases outside the gene matches. CDR1 SGHDN and CDR2 FVKESK come from the germline V gene. The chain's CDR3 is CASSQPGQIYSGNTIYF. The CDR3 DNA reads as TGTGCCAGCAGCCAACCGGGACAGATATACTCTGGAAACACCATATATTTT.

This clonotype appeared many times. This chain connects TRBV7-8 to TRBJ2-3; 8 bases map to TRBD2. Germline V gives CDR1 SGHVS, CDR2 FQNEAQ. The CDR3 length is 17 residues. The V and J ends lost 5 bases and 2 bases, in that order; junction bases with no gene match: 12. CDR3 sequence (DNA): TGTGCCAGCAGCCATCCCCCAGGCGGGGGGTCCACAGATACGCAGTATTTT. This codes for CASSHPPGGGSTDTQYF. Supplemented by reference TRBV7-8 and TRBJ2-3, the full variable domain reads GAGVSQSPRYKVAKRGQDVALRCDPISGHVSLFWYQQALGQGPEFLTYFQNEAQLDKSGLPSDRFFAERPEGSVSTLKIQRTQQEDSAVYLCASSHPPGGGSTDTQYFGPGTRLTVL.

The genes are TRBV7-9 and TRBJ2-3, with D maybe TRBD2 (5 bases). Trimming cost V 8 bases and J 4 bases, with 22 bases left between them. CDR1 is SEHNR, CDR2 FQNEAQ, per germline (reference sequence). The CDR3 has 16 amino acids. CDR3 coding DNA: TGTGCCAGCCGCTCGGGCCTCCCGGGGTTGCCAGATACGCAGTATTTT. Translated: CASRSGLPGLPDTQYF.

V usage is TRBV6-5 and J usage is TRBJ2-2; D is ambiguous. This CDR3 has 15 residues. CDR1 MNHEY and CDR2 SVGAGI come from the germline V gene. V was trimmed by 5 bases and J by 2 bases, leaving 12 bases between them. Here the CDR3 DNA reads TGTGCCAGCAGTCACCGAGACGGAAACACCGGGGAGCTGTTTTTT. This sequence encodes CASSHRDGNTGELFF.

This sequence joins TRBV13 and TRBJ1-4, with 9 bases fitting TRBD1. Germline CDR1 PRHDT, CDR2 FYEKMQ (reference sequence). The V and J ends lost 7 bases and 7 bases, in that order; junction bases with no gene match: 10. CDR3 length equals 15 residues. The chain's CDR3 is CASTLNRGRFEKLFF. CDR3 nucleotide sequence: TGTGCCAGCACCCTGAACAGGGGGCGCTTTGAAAAACTGTTTTTT.

This clonotype was counted a few times. The chain uses TRBV5-4 and TRBJ1-1; no firm D call. The CDR3 covers 13 residues. Germline assignment: CDR1 SGHNT and CDR2 YYREEE (reference sequence). Trimming cost V 6 bases and J 7 bases, with 16 bases left between them. In DNA, the CDR3 is TGTGCCAGCACCCCGGGAGTCGGACTTGAAGCTTTCTTT. This encodes CASTPGVGLEAFF.

This clonotype was counted only a few times. The chain links TRBV20-1 to TRBJ2-3, with D perhaps matching TRBD1 (6 bases). The V and J ends lost 5 bases and 5 bases respectively, with 17 bases between them. CDR1 DFQATT and CDR2 SNEGSKA come from the germline V gene (reference sequence). This CDR3 is 14 amino acids long. DNA for the CDR3: TGCAGTGCTTTTGCAGGGGTTGGGGTAGATACGCAGTATTTT. It specifies CSAFAGVGVDTQYF.

This clonotype has a handful of counts. The chain joins TRBV11-1 to TRBJ2-1; D uncertain. The germline CDR1 and CDR2 sequences are SGHAT and FQDESV (reference sequence). Trimming removed 1 base from V and 5 bases from J, with 12 bases in between. CDR3 size: 15 residues. CDR3 coding DNA: TGTGCCAGCAGCTTAGAACGATCCGGAGACAATGAGCAGTTCTTC. This gives the protein CASSLERSGDNEQFF.